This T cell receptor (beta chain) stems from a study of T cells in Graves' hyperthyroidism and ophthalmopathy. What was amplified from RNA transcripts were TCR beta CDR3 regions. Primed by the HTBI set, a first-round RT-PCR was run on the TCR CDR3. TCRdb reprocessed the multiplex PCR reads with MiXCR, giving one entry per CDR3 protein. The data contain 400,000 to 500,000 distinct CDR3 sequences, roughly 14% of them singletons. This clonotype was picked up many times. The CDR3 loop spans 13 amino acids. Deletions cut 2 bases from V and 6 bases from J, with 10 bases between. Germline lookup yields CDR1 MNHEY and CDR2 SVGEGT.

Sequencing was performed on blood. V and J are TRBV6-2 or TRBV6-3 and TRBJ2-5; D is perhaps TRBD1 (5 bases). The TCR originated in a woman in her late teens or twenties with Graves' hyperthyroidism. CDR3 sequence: CASSYGQGKTQYF. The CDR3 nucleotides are TGTGCCAGCAGTTACGGGCAGGGTAAGACCCAGTACTTC.